This TCR beta chain was sequenced during a study of blood T cell repertoires in COVID-19. Study-level background: Donors in the United States, Italy and Spain gave samples during acute or convalescent COVID-19.

Generated by immunoSEQ multiplex PCR, the TCRdb table keeps only in-frame clones and is missing some. The profile covers roughly 160,000 clones, with roughly 84% appearing a single time and less than 6.5% taken by the ten largest. V was clipped by 8 bases and J by 6 bases; unmatched bases: 7. Germline CDR1 MDHEN, CDR2 SYDVKM. The CDR3 extends over 13 amino acids. The sample was peripheral blood. The receptor was isolated from a woman in her 50s with COVID-19, enrolled during active disease. The chain has TRBV28 and TRBJ2-7, with 10 bases matching TRBD1. DNA of the CDR3: TGTGCCAGCCGCGGGACAGGGGTTGGCGAGCAGTACTTC. Translation: CASRGTGVGEQYF.